These T cell receptor beta chains were read from a single sample in a study of CD8+CD57+ T cells in acquired aplastic anemia. MiXCR, run by TCRdb on the reads, gives a single entry per CDR3 protein. The repertoire has approximately 58,000 distinct CDR3 sequences, just over 55% of them found once; the top ten carry 16%. The sample was sorted CD4+, CD8+, or CD8+CD57+ T cells (not recorded which) from PBMCs. These receptors all come from a human donor with aplastic anemia. The conserved cysteine and the conserved F or W are not part of the CDR3 here. Fields, in order: J gene, V gene, CDR3 protein.

j_gene: TRBJ2-1; v_gene: TRBV19; CDR3aa: ASPATGRREQF
j_gene: TRBJ2-7; v_gene: TRBV10-3; CDR3aa: AISEMGRTYEQY
j_gene: TRBJ1-3; v_gene: TRBV24-1; CDR3aa: ATSDYGRHGIY
j_gene: TRBJ2-7; v_gene: TRBV11-2; CDR3aa: ASSPVRQGGFHEQY
j_gene: TRBJ1-1; v_gene: TRBV5-1; CDR3aa: ASSVTWTLNTEAF
j_gene: TRBJ1-5; v_gene: TRBV4-1; CDR3aa: ASSVRQGANQPQH
j_gene: TRBJ2-3; v_gene: TRBV11-1; CDR3aa: ASSSSGTSTDTQY
j_gene: TRBJ1-2; v_gene: TRBV9; CDR3aa: ASSNSGTGDANYGYT
j_gene: TRBJ2-5; v_gene: TRBV25-1; CDR3aa: ASSELPDLETQY
j_gene: TRBJ1-5; v_gene: TRBV5-5; CDR3aa: ASSLGDRVFSSNQPQH
j_gene: TRBJ2-7; v_gene: TRBV19; CDR3aa: ASSMPGGGSNEQY
j_gene: TRBJ2-5; v_gene: TRBV2; CDR3aa: ASGRASVGETQY
j_gene: TRBJ1-1; v_gene: TRBV19; CDR3aa: ASSIDLFGMNTEAF
j_gene: TRBJ1-1; v_gene: TRBV9; CDR3aa: ASSVSHTEAF
j_gene: TRBJ2-7; v_gene: TRBV2; CDR3aa: ASRDRPSEFLTEQY
j_gene: TRBJ2-6; v_gene: TRBV28; CDR3aa: ASSLEDSGANVLT
j_gene: TRBJ2-1; v_gene: TRBV24-1; CDR3aa: ATSEDGHANEQF
j_gene: TRBJ2-2; v_gene: TRBV24-1; CDR3aa: ATSDPSYTGELF
j_gene: TRBJ1-1; v_gene: TRBV25-1; CDR3aa: ASSPGEINTEAF
j_gene: TRBJ1-4; v_gene: TRBV20-1; CDR3aa: SARDRLTNEKLF
j_gene: TRBJ1-5; v_gene: TRBV12-3/TRBV12-4; CDR3aa: ASSLATGGDQPQH
j_gene: TRBJ2-5; v_gene: TRBV9; CDR3aa: ASSLEARQETQY
j_gene: TRBJ2-5; v_gene: TRBV19; CDR3aa: ATQLGLASETQY
j_gene: TRBJ1-2; v_gene: TRBV6-5; CDR3aa: ASSYQISGLRGYT
j_gene: TRBJ1-5; v_gene: TRBV24-1; CDR3aa: ATSLTGNQPQH
j_gene: TRBJ2-1; v_gene: TRBV11-2; CDR3aa: ASSGGGLAAYNEQF
j_gene: TRBJ1-6; v_gene: TRBV25-1; CDR3aa: ASTQSTGNSPLH
j_gene: TRBJ2-7; v_gene: TRBV7-9; CDR3aa: ASSIGLAGASGQY
j_gene: TRBJ1-2; v_gene: TRBV24-1; CDR3aa: ATTKVNSNYGYT
j_gene: TRBJ1-2; v_gene: TRBV10-3; CDR3aa: AISESRWGINYGYT
j_gene: TRBJ1-6; v_gene: TRBV10-3; CDR3aa: AARSSSYNSPLH
j_gene: TRBJ1-6; v_gene: TRBV7-2; CDR3aa: ASSLYQPLTLH
j_gene: TRBJ2-7; v_gene: TRBV19; CDR3aa: ASSSSGVNEQY
j_gene: TRBJ2-1; v_gene: TRBV7-9; CDR3aa: ASSASSYNEQF
j_gene: TRBJ1-2; v_gene: TRBV2; CDR3aa: ASRTGTGLSYGYT
j_gene: TRBJ2-7; v_gene: TRBV19; CDR3aa: ASSIDLGDHEQY
j_gene: TRBJ1-5; v_gene: TRBV4-2; CDR3aa: ASSQDRDQPQH
j_gene: TRBJ1-6; v_gene: TRBV7-2; CDR3aa: ASRRENYNSPLH
j_gene: TRBJ1-5; v_gene: TRBV6-1; CDR3aa: ASSESGTGDQPQH
j_gene: TRBJ1-1; v_gene: TRBV2; CDR3aa: ASSPQALNTEAF
j_gene: TRBJ2-3; v_gene: TRBV7-9; CDR3aa: ASSFGGDTQY
j_gene: TRBJ2-1; v_gene: TRBV30; CDR3aa: DVSGGGFGEQF
j_gene: TRBJ1-1; v_gene: TRBV19; CDR3aa: ASSLRTGTEAF
j_gene: TRBJ1-2; v_gene: TRBV19; CDR3aa: ASSPQAVIG
j_gene: TRBJ2-5; v_gene: TRBV15; CDR3aa: ATSPEKVRGETQY
j_gene: TRBJ1-1; v_gene: TRBV5-5; CDR3aa: ASSLRQGSMNTEAF
j_gene: TRBJ2-1; v_gene: TRBV6-5; CDR3aa: ASSYAGLGDEQF
j_gene: TRBJ1-6; v_gene: TRBV10-3; CDR3aa: AISDPEKTGLH
j_gene: TRBJ1-4; v_gene: TRBV11-2; CDR3aa: ASSLDWGATNEKLF
j_gene: TRBJ2-7; v_gene: TRBV19; CDR3aa: ASSSGTGVYEQY
j_gene: TRBJ2-5; v_gene: TRBV10-3; CDR3aa: AISGGRQGQETQC
j_gene: TRBJ2-7; v_gene: TRBV29-1; CDR3aa: SVEAGDPYEQY